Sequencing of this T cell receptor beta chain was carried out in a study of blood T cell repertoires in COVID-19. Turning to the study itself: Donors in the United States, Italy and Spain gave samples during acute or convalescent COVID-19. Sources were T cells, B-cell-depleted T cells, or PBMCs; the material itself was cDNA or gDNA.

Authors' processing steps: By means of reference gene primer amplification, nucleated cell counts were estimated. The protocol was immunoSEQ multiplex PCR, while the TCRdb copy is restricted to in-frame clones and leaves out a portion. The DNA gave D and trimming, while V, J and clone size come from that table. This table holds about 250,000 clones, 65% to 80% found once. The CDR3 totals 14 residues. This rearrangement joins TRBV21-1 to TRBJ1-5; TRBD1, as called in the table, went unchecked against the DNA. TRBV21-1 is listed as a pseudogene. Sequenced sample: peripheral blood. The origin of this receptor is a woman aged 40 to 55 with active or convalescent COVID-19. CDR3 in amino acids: CASSNPGGRQPQHF. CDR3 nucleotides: TGTGCCAGCAGCAACCCAGGGGGACGGCAGCCCCAGCATTTT.